This T cell receptor beta chain was recovered during a study of T-cell reconstitution after alpha-beta-depleted transplantation in children. V gave up 2 bases and J gave up 5 bases; unmatched junction bases: 3. CDR3 length equals 15 residues. Germline V gives CDR1 SEHNR, CDR2 FQNEAQ (reference sequence). TCRbeta library construction was performed incorporating unique molecular identifiers. TCRdb itself ran the PCR reads through MiXCR, one entry per CDR3 protein. The table includes about 540,000 distinct CDR3 sequences, about 16% detected once. V and J are TRBV7-9 and TRBJ2-1; 10 positions match TRBD2. This sample comprised PBMCs from the stem cell graft donor, obtained from the stem cell graft. This TCR came from a human donor who donated a stem cell graft to a child with acute lymphoblastic leukemia. The CDR3 DNA sequence: TGTGCCAGCAGCTTAAGCGGGAGGGCCGACAATGAGCAGTTCTTC. This translates into CASSLSGRADNEQFF.